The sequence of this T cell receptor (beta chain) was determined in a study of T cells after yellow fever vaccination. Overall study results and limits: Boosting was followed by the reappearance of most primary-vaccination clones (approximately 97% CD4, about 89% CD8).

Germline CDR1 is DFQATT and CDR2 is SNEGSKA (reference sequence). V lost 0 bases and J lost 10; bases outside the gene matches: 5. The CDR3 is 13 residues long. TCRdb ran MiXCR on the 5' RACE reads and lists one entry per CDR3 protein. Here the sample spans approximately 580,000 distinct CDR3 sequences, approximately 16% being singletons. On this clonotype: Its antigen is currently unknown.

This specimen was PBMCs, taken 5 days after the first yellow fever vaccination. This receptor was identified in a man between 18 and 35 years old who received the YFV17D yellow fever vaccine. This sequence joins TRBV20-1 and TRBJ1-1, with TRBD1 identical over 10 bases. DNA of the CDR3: TGCAGTGCTAGAGAGACGACAGGGGGCGGAGCTTTCTTT. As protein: CSARETTGGGAFF.